This T cell receptor beta chain was recovered during a study of blood T cells in healthy people across ages. Whole-study results and caveats: Investigators viewed diversity estimates from one million T cells as underestimates, the study reported. While age rose, TCR beta diversity per million T cells dropped in a roughly linear way. Because donor CMV status was unknown, expanded clonotype changes were possibly confounded.

Germline CDR1 and CDR2: SQVTM and ANQGSEA. With V trimmed by 7 bases and J by 2 bases, 4 bases remained unmatched. The CDR3 has 12 amino acids. A word on this clonotype: Its antigen is as yet unknown.

Combining a sample-barcoded 5' primer with a J-beta primer mix, a second PCR ran for roughly 7 to 12 cycles. TCRdb analysed the 5' RACE reads with MiXCR anew, one entry per CDR3 protein. The sample has 790,000 or so distinct CDR3 sequences; more than 35% are singletons. The sample, around 9.9 milliliters of peripheral blood, was drawn from each donor. The material sequenced was blood. The chain carries TRBV29-1 and TRBJ1-1; the match to TRBD1 covers 7 bases. The sequence was collected from a man at least 80 years old in good health. CDR3 in amino acids: CSARDRNTEAFF. As DNA, the CDR3 is TGCAGCGCCCGGGACAGAAACACTGAAGCTTTCTTT.